Listed here is a single T cell receptor beta chain. Germline V lookup: CDR1 SGHAT, CDR2 FQNNGV. J was trimmed by 5 bases and V by 1 base; bases with no gene match: 0. CDR3 length equals 14 residues. Sequencing used immunoSEQ multiplex PCR; TCRdb keeps in-frame clones, though not all of them. This table holds approximately 92,000 clones, around 92% found once. These data belong to a study of T cell changes during pregnancy in multiple sclerosis. This chain connects TRBV11-2 to TRBJ2-7, with TRBD2 matching over 12 bases. This material consisted of peripheral blood, taken in the first trimester of pregnancy. The TCR was taken from a female donor with multiple sclerosis, enrolled in a pregnancy study. The DNA for the CDR3 is TGTGCCAGCAGCTTAGGACTAGCGGGAGACGAGCAGTACTTC. Translation gives CASSLGLAGDEQYF.